This T cell receptor beta chain was identified during a study of T cells in Graves' hyperthyroidism and ophthalmopathy. Study findings and constraints: A model of 13 V-J features distinguished ophthalmopathy from stable hyperthyroidism.

With V trimmed by 3 bases and J by 0 bases, 15 bases remained unmatched. The CDR3 covers 18 residues. The germline gives CDR1 DFQATT, CDR2 SNEGSKA (reference sequence). Stability of Graves' hyperthyroidism was defined as absent ophthalmopathy progression within 18 months. Patients aged 18 to 65 had newly diagnosed hyperthyroidism of under 2 months' duration. The study based diagnoses on clinical symptoms, serum thyroxine and TRAb, thyroid ultrasound and orbital computed tomography. RNA transcripts served as the template for amplifying TCR beta CDR3 regions. Carried out on the TCR CDR3, a first-round RT-PCR used the HTBI primer set. From the multiplex PCR reads, TCRdb called clonotypes with MiXCR, one entry per CDR3 protein. The table lists 400,000 to 550,000 distinct CDR3 sequences, around 14% of them singletons. The table lists this clonotype with many counts. Its antigen is as yet unknown.

This clonotype was sampled from a woman between 18 and 30 years old with Graves' hyperthyroidism. The chain recombines TRBV20-1 with TRBJ1-2; 8 nucleotides agree with TRBD1. The sample comprised blood. CDR3 amino acids: CSASRPRQGRGTNYGYTF. The CDR3 bases are TGCAGTGCTAGTCGTCCAAGACAGGGGAGGGGCACTAACTATGGCTACACCTTC.